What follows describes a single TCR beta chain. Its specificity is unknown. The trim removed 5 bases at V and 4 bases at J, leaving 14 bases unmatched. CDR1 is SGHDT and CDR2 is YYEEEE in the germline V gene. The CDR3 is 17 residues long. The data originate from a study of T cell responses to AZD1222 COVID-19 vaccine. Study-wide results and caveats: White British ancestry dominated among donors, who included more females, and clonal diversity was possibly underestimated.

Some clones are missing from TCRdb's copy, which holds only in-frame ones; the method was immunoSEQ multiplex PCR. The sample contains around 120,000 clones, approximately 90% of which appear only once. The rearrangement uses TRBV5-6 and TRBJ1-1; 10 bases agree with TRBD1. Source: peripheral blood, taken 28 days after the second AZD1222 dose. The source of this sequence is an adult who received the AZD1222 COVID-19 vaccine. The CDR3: CASRHSLLGQGTTEAFF. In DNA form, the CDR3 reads TGTGCCAGCAGACACTCGTTGTTGGGACAGGGGACCACTGAAGCTTTCTTT.